This T cell receptor beta chain came from a study of radiation and T cells in renal cell carcinoma. General study points: Top tumor clonotypes rose in blood 2 weeks post-radiation, then contracted.

The time point here: blood 4 weeks post-SBRT, at nephrectomy. This sample's treatment: 15 Gy SBRT to primary tumor, nephrectomy 4 weeks later. Nephrectomy followed 15 Gy stereotactic body radiation by 4 weeks. Blood was sampled at baseline, 2 weeks and 4 weeks after SBRT. A note on this clone: The target antigen is unknown. Distinct nucleotide sequences in the sample also encode this CDR3.

TCRdb's copy holds only in-frame clones and misses some; the assay was immunoSEQ multiplex PCR. The sample lists roughly 160,000 clones, around 90% seen once, with approximately 10% in the top ten. This material consisted of blood, taken from a patient whose treatment included radiotherapy and nephrectomy. The origin of this receptor is a woman in her forties or fifties with renal cell carcinoma.

The CDR3 nucleotides read TGTGCCAGCAGCTTGGTTCGGGGGCGGACTGAAGCTTTCTTT. It yields the protein CASSLVRGRTEAFF. V is TRBV5-5 and J is TRBJ1-1, with D perhaps TRBD1 (6 bases). Germline CDR1 reads SGHKS; CDR2 reads YYEKEE (reference sequence). With 0 bases removed from V and 5 bases from J, the gap between germline ends came to 11 bases. This CDR3 is built from 14 residues.